Detailed here is one T cell receptor beta chain. This CDR3 is missing its conserved last phenylalanine or tryptophan, likely due to a read error. CDR1 is SGHNT and CDR2 is YENEEA in the germline V gene. This CDR3 region has 13 residues. The data originate from a study of tumor-infiltrating lymphocytes in primary liver carcinoma. Across the whole study: Sample yields, roughly 3.65 to 8 million productive TCRbeta reads, were similar across the tissue types.

Priming with a constant-region primer yielded TCR beta cDNA from about 540 ng total RNA. What produced the TCR beta libraries was three nested multiplex PCR rounds using slightly modified ARM-PCR. Both of the initial two PCR rounds ran for roughly 11 cycles and employed TRBV1-TRBV30 forward primers alongside a C-beta reverse primer. TCRdb reanalysed the multiplex PCR reads using MiXCR and keeps one entry per CDR3 protein. Among hundreds of thousands of distinct CDR3 sequences, more than 55% were seen once, and the ten largest hold about 18%. In addition to blood RNA drawn from unsorted whole blood, germline DNA was extracted.

The chain couples TRBV11-3 to TRBJ2-1; 8 bases line up with TRBD1. Sequences were obtained from peripheral blood. The TCR originated in a woman in her 30s with primary liver carcinoma and hepatitis B virus infection. The CDR3, as DNA: TGTACCAGCAGCTCCCGGGGGACAGGTGAGCAGTTCATC. Its translation is CTSSSRGTGEQFI.